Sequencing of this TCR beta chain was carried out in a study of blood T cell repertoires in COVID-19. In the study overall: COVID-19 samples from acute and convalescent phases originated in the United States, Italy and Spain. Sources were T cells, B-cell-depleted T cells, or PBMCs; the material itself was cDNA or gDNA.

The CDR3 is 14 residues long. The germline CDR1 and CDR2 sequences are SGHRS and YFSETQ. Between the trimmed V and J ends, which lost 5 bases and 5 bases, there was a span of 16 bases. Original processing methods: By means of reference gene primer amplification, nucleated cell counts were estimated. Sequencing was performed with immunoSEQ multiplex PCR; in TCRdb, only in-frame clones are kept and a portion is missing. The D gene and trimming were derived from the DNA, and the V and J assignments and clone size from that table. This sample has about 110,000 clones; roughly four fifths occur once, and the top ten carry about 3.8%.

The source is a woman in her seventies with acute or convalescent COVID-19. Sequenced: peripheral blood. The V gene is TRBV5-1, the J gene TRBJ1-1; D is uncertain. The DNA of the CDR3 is TGCGCCAGCAGGCCACACGTGGGCAGGACTGAAGCTTTCTTT. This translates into CASRPHVGRTEAFF.